Following are 13 T cell receptor beta chains from one sample sequenced in a study of blood T cell repertoires in COVID-19. Measured with immunoSEQ multiplex PCR; TCRdb has only the in-frame clones, and not every one. The sample carries about 210,000 clones, roughly 94% recorded once. The sequenced sample consisted of peripheral blood. These receptors all come from a man aged 30 to 39 with acute or convalescent COVID-19.

This clone was detected only once. This chain joins TRBV28 and TRBJ2-7; a possible D gene is TRBD1 (5 bases). The CDR3 has 17 residues. In germline, CDR1 is MDHEN, CDR2 SYDVKM. V was cut by 8 bases and J by 3 bases, with 26 bases left in between. CDR3 DNA: TGTGCCAGCCAAACCATAGGTCAGGGCTCGGCATTCTACGAGCAGTACTTC. It specifies CASQTIGQGSAFYEQYF.

The table lists this clone with a few counts. Germline and junction disagree at one end, which may indicate a read error. This chain uses TRBV4-1 with TRBJ1-2; perhaps TRBD1 as D (6 bases). The CDR3 is 15 amino acids. CDR1 is MGHRA, CDR2 YSYEKL, per germline. The CDR3 DNA is TGCGCCAGCAGCCAAGATGGACAGCCTAATTATGGCTACACCTTC. Protein: CASSQDGQPNYGYTF.

In this sample, this clone turned up once. The V and J genes are TRBV9 and TRBJ2-5; 11 bases are shared with TRBD2. Germline V gene data show CDR1 as SGDLS and CDR2 as YYNGEE. The CDR3 has 15 residues. J lost 5 bases, V lost 5 bases, and 8 bases had no gene match. The CDR3: CASSALAGGLETQYF. CDR3 sequence (DNA): TGTGCCAGCAGTGCATTAGCGGGGGGGCTGGAGACCCAGTACTTC.

The chain carries TRBV11-2 and TRBJ2-6; D is ambiguous. Germline values: CDR1 SGHAT, CDR2 FQNNGV. The CDR3 is 18 residues long. Trimming cost V 5 bases and J 0 bases, with 17 bases left between them. DNA of the CDR3: TGTGCCAGCAGCCCCCTGAACAGACCAAGCTCTGGGGCCAACGTCCTGACTTTC. It specifies CASSPLNRPSSGANVLTF.

As DNA, the CDR3 is TGCGCCAGCAGACCGGGTTTCTTACCCACAGATACGCAGTATTTT. Translated, it gives CASRPGFLPTDTQYF. This chain uses TRBV5-1 with TRBJ2-3; D unresolved. The CDR3 is made up of 15 amino acids. Germline assignment: CDR1 SGHRS and CDR2 YFSETQ. Trimming shortened V by 5 bases and J by 2 bases, and 15 bases separated the two germline ends.

The chain carries TRBV28 and TRBJ2-2; tentatively, D is TRBD1 (5 bases). The V end lost 6 bases, the J end lost 4 bases, and 21 bases lay between the germline ends. The CDR3 is 17 amino acids. The germline V gene encodes CDR1 MDHEN and CDR2 SYDVKM. Here the CDR3 DNA reads TGTGCCAGCAGCCGAGTCGGACACGGTCGGAGCACCGGGGAGCTGTTTTTT. This codes for CASSRVGHGRSTGELFF. Looking up the rest from reference TRBV28 and TRBJ2-2 gives the full variable domain: DVKVTQSSRYLVKRTGEKVFLECVQDMDHENMFWYRQDPGLGLRLIYFSYDVKMKEKGDIPEGYSVSREKKERFSLILESASTNQTSMYLCASSRVGHGRSTGELFFGEGSRLTVL.

The genes are TRBV18 and TRBJ1-1; no definite D call. This CDR3 region has 14 residues. Germline loops: CDR1 KGHSH, CDR2 LQKENI. The V end was cut by 3 bases, the J end by 3 bases, with 11 bases between. The CDR3, as DNA: TGTGCCAGCTCACCGTTTGGTGAGGACACTGAAGCTTTCTTT. Translated: CASSPFGEDTEAFF.

The chain joins TRBV5-5 to TRBJ2-4, with 8 bases lining up with TRBD1. V was pared by 0 bases and J by 1 base, with 0 bases of the junction left unmatched. Per the germline V gene, CDR1 is SGHKS and CDR2 is YYEKEE (reference sequence). The CDR3 spans 15 residues. The CDR3 region has the DNA TGTGCCAGCAGCTTGGGACAGGGGGCCAAAAACATTCAGTACTTC. This translates into CASSLGQGAKNIQYF.

This clone was detected only once. The J gene is TRBJ1-2, the V gene TRBV19; 8 bases agree with TRBD1. The CDR3 is 15 amino acids. Germline values: CDR1 LNHDA, CDR2 SQIVND (reference sequence). J was trimmed by 4 bases and V by 3 bases; bases with no gene match: 7. In DNA, the CDR3 is TGTGCCAGTAGTATTGAGGCAGGGGGCCGCTATGGCTACACCTTC. Residues: CASSIEAGGRYGYTF.

The J gene is TRBJ1-1, the V gene TRBV3-1 (or the pseudogene TRBV3-2); D gene uncertain. Deletions cut 3 bases from V and 0 bases from J, with 14 bases between. The V gene's germline CDR1 is LGHDT and CDR2 YNNKEL (reference sequence). The CDR3 length is 16 residues. CDR3 amino acids: CASSQYRRVLNTEAFF. For the CDR3, the DNA is TGTGCCAGCAGCCAGTACCGACGGGTACTGAACACTGAAGCTTTCTTT.

This rearrangement joins TRBV4-2 to TRBJ1-2; the D gene is possibly TRBD1 (5 bases). This CDR3 region has 14 residues. Deletions cut 3 bases from V and 6 bases from J, with 14 bases between. Germline CDR1 reads LGHNA; CDR2 reads YNFKEQ. The CDR3: CASSQAGGDDGYTF. The CDR3 bases are TGTGCCAGCAGCCAGGCCGGGGGGGATGATGGCTACACCTTC.

The chain recombines TRBV4-2 with TRBJ2-7, with TRBD2 as a possible D gene (5 bases). The CDR3 has 13 residues. Germline assignment: CDR1 LGHNA and CDR2 YNFKEQ. V lost 4 bases to trimming and J lost 6 bases, with 13 bases between them. CDR3 sequence: CASSPTDGVEQYF. In DNA, the CDR3 is TGTGCCAGCAGCCCGACTGACGGGGTCGAGCAGTACTTC.

This chain uses TRBV19 with TRBJ2-3; D is unresolved. This CDR3 has 15 residues. Germline V gene sequence: CDR1 LNHDA, CDR2 SQIVND (reference sequence). V lost 3 bases and J 2 bases, leaving 12 bases between the germline ends. CDR3 in DNA: TGTGCCAGTAGTATCACGGCCAGGTCCACAGATACGCAGTATTTT. Translated, it gives CASSITARSTDTQYF.